Below are 5 T cell receptor beta chains sequenced from a single sample in a study of PD-1 blockade in mismatch repair-deficient tumors (dated by TCRdb to the late 2010s). Libraries were built with the immunoSEQ multiplex PCR assay. TCRdb took this table from immuneACCESS and kept in-frame rearrangements with V and J called. Such tables lack part of the clones; where checked against another copy, unresolved V genes explain under half of the gap, and the rest is unexplained. The sample includes 60,000 to 70,000 clones, with about 91% observed a single time. The leading ten clones occupy more than 11% of the sample. The sample here was peripheral blood, taken 52 weeks after starting pembrolizumab. The receptors were gathered from an adult with mismatch repair-deficient cancer.

V usage is TRBV14 and J usage is TRBJ1-4; D is undetermined. Germline V CDR1 and CDR2: SGHDN, FVKESK. This CDR3 is built from 15 residues. The ends were cut back, 2 bases at V and 7 bases at J, with 14 bases in the middle. The CDR3 DNA sequence: TGTGCCAGCAGCCAATATGGACGGTCGGGTGAAAAACTGTTTTTT. Encoded protein: CASSQYGRSGEKLFF.

The chain combines TRBV4-1 with TRBJ2-7; 8 nucleotides match TRBD1. The germline gives CDR1 MGHRA, CDR2 YSYEKL. After removal of 1 base from V and 4 bases from J, the junction contained 6 bases not matched to a gene. The CDR3 has 15 amino acids. The chain's CDR3 is CASSQALTGAYEQYF. Here the CDR3 DNA reads TGCGCCAGCAGCCAAGCCCTGACAGGGGCTTACGAGCAGTACTTC.

The V call is TRBV10-2, the J call TRBJ1-2; 7 bases are shared with TRBD1. The CDR3 is 12 residues long. Per germline, CDR1 WSHSY and CDR2 SAAADI. Germline trimming cut 8 bases from V and 3 bases from J; bases unmatched to any gene: 3. CDR3 bases: TGCGCCAGCGGGCAGGGGGACTATGGCTACACCTTC. It yields the protein CASGQGDYGYTF.

The chain is built from TRBV30 and TRBJ2-1; the match to TRBD1 covers 10 bases. With 3 bases clipped from V and 0 bases from J, the junction kept 14 bases outside the gene matches. The CDR3 length is 19 residues. The germline V gene has CDR1 GTSNPN and CDR2 SVGIG (reference sequence). CDR3 protein: CAWRGGQGVTPSSYNEQFF. CDR3 DNA sequence: TGTGCCTGGAGGGGAGGACAGGGGGTCACCCCTAGCTCCTACAATGAGCAGTTCTTC.

This clone was observed a few times. The chain carries TRBV30 and TRBJ1-1; unclear D gene. CDR1 GTSNPN and CDR2 SVGIG come from the germline V gene (reference sequence). The CDR3 runs 14 residues. Trimming took off 0 bases at V and 1 base at J, with 9 bases between the two ends. Here the CDR3 reads CAWSVSGWNTEAFF. The CDR3, as DNA: TGTGCCTGGAGTGTATCGGGGTGGAACACTGAAGCTTTCTTT.